This T cell receptor (beta chain) was identified during a study of blood T cell repertoires in COVID-19. TCRdb's table, derived via immunoSEQ multiplex PCR, lists solely in-frame clones and lacks some. The sample carries some 370,000 clones, roughly 80% recorded once. After removal of 0 bases from V and 5 bases from J, the junction contained 8 bases not matched to a gene. The CDR3 runs to 18 residues. Germline CDR1 SGHTA, CDR2 FQGNSA. Input material: PBMCs or T cells enriched from blood (not recorded which). The clonotype was recovered from a woman between 45 and 60 years old who had recovered from COVID-19. The chain carries TRBV7-2 and TRBJ2-4; 12 bases align to TRBD2. The CDR3 nucleotides read TGTGCCAGCAGCTTAGCTCCCCCTCTAGCGGGAGGGCAAAACATTCAGTACTTC. It is translated as CASSLAPPLAGGQNIQYF. The complete variable domain, with remaining parts taken from reference TRBV7-2 and TRBJ2-4, reads GAGVSQSPSNKVTEKGKDVELRCDPISGHTALYWYRQSLGQGLEFLIYFQGNSAPDKSGLPSDRFSAERTGGSVSTLTIQRTQQEDSAVYLCASSLAPPLAGGQNIQYFGAGTRLSVL.